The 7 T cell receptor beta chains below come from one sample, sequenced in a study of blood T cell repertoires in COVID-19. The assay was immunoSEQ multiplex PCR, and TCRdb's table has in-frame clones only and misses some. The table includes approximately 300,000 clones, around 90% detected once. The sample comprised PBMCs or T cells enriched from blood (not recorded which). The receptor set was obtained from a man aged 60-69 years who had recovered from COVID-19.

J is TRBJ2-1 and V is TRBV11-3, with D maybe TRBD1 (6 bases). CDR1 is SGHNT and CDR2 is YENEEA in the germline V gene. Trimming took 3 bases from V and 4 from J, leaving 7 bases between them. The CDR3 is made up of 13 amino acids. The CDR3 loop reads CASSFQGYNEQFF. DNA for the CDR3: TGTGCCAGCAGCTTTCAGGGGTACAATGAGCAGTTCTTC.

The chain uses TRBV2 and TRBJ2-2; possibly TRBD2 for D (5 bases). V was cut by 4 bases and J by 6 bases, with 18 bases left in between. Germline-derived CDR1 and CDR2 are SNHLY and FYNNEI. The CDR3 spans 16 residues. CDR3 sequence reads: CASSGGSSSWSGELFF. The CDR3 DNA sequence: TGTGCCAGCAGTGGAGGGTCCTCGAGCTGGTCCGGGGAGCTGTTTTTT. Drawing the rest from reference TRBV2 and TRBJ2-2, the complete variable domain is EPEVTQTPSHQVTQMGQEVILRCVPISNHLYFYWYRQILGQKVEFLVSFYNNEISEKSEIFDDQFSVERPDGSNFTLKIRSTKLEDSAMYFCASSGGSSSWSGELFFGEGSRLTVL.

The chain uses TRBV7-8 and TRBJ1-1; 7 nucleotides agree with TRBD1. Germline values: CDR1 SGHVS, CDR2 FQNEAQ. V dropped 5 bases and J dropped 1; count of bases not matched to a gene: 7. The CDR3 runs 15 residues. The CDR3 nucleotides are TGTGCCAGCAGCCTTTACAGGGGAGGGAACACTGAAGCTTTCTTT. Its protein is CASSLYRGGNTEAFF.

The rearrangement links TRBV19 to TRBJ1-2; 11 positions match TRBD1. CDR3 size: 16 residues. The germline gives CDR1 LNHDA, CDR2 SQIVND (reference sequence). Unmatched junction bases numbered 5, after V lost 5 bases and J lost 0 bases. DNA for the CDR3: TGTGCCAGTAGTTCCGGGACAGGGGGAGCTAACTATGGCTACACCTTC. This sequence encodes CASSSGTGGANYGYTF.

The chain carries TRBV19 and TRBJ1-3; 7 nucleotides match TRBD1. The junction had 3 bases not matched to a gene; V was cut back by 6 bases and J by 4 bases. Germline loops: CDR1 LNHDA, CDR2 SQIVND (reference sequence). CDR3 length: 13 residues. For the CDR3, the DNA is TGTGCCAGTAGGGGACAGACCGGAAACACCATATATTTT. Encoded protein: CASRGQTGNTIYF.

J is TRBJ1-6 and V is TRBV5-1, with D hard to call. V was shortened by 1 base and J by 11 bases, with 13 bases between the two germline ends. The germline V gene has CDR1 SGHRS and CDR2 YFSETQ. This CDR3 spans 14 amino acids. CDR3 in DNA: TGCGCCAGCAGCTTGTCGGGGAGTCCGGCACCCCTCCACTTT. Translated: CASSLSGSPAPLHF.

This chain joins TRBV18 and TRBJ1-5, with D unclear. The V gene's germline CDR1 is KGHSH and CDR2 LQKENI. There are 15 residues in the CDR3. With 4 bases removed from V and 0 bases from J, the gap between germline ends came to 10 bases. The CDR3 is CASSRRENSNQPQHF. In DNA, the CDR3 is TGTGCCAGCTCACGAAGGGAGAATAGCAATCAGCCCCAGCATTTT.